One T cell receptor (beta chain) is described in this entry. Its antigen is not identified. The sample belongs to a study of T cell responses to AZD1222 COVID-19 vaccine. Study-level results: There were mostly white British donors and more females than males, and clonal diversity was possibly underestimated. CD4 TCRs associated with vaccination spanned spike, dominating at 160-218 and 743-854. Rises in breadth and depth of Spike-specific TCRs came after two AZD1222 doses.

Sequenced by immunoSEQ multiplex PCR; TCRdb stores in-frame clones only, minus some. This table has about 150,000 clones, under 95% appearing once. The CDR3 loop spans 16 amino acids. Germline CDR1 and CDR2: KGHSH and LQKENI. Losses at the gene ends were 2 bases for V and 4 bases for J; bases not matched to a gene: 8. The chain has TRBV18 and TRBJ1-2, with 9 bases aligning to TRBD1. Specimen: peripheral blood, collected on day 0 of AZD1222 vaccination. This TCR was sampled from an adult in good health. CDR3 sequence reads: CASSPRDRAEVYGYTF. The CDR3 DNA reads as TGTGCCAGCTCACCAAGGGACAGGGCGGAGGTCTATGGCTACACCTTC.